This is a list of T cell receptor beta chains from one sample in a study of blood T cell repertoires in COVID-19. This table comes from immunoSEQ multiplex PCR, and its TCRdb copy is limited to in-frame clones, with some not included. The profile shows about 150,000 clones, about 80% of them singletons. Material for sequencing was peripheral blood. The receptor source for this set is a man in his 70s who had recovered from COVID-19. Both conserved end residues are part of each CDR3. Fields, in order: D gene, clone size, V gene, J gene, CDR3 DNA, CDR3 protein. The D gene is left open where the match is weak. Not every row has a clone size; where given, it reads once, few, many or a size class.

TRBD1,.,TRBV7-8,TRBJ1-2,TGTGCCAGCAGCCCAACGGGACAGAACTATGGCTACACCTTC,CASSPTGQNYGYTF
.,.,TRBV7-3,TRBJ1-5,TGTGCCAGCAGCTTCGGGTCCGGGGGAGGCGGCAATCAGCCCCAGCATTTT,CASSFGSGGGGNQPQHF
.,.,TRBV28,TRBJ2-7,TGTGCCAGCAGCCCAGAAGGAGGGGCGTACGAGCAGTACTTC,CASSPEGGAYEQYF
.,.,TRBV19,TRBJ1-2,TGTGCCAGTAGCACTAGGCAGGGGAACTATGGCTACACCTTC,CASSTRQGNYGYTF
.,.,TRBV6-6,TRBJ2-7,TGTGCCAGCACCGGGGGACTTTCCTACGAGCAGTACTTC,CASTGGLSYEQYF
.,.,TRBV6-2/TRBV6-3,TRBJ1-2,TGTGCCAGCAGTAGGGCGGACAGCATCTATGGCTACACCTTC,CASSRADSIYGYTF
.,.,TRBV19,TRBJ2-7,TGTGCCAGTAGTCCCGGGAGCTCCTACGAGCAGTACTTC,CASSPGSSYEQYF
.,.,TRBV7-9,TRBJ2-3,TGTGCCAGCAGCTTGGAGGGTAGCACAGATACGCAGTATTTT,CASSLEGSTDTQYF
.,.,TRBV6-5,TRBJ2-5,TGTGCCAGCCGGGACATTCAAGAGACCCAGTACTTC,CASRDIQETQYF
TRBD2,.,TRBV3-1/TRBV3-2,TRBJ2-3,TGTGCCAGCAGCCTAGCGGGGTCAGATACGCAGTATTTT,CASSLAGSDTQYF
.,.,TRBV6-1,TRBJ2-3,TGTGCCAGCAGTGAAGCGGGACATACCACAGATACGCAGTATTTT,CASSEAGHTTDTQYF
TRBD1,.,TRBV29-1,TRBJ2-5,TGCAGCGCTGCCGTATCCAGGACAGGACAAGAGACCCAGTACTTC,CSAAVSRTGQETQYF
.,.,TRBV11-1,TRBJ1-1,TGTGCCAGCAGCTTAGCGGCAAGCAGGCCTGAAGCTTTCTTT,CASSLAASRPEAFF
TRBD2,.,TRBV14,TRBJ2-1,TGTGCCAGCAGCCAAGACGGACTAGCCAATGAGCAGTTCTTC,CASSQDGLANEQFF
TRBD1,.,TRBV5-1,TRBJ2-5,TGCGCCAGCAGCTTGGCCCCAGGGGGCGATGAGACCCAGTACTTC,CASSLAPGGDETQYF
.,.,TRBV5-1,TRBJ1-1,TGCGCCAGCAGCTTGGTCCAAGGGGACACTGAAGCTTTCTTT,CASSLVQGDTEAFF
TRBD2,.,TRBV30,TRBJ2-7,TGTGCCTGGAGTGTAGGACTAGCGGGCTACGAGCAGTACTTC,CAWSVGLAGYEQYF
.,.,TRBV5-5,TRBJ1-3,TGTGCCAGCAGCTTATTACAGGGTTTTGGAAACACCATATATTTT,CASSLLQGFGNTIYF
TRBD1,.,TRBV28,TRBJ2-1,TGTGCCAGCAGTTGGCCCTCGGGACAGGGGCCCAATGAGCAGTTCTTC,CASSWPSGQGPNEQFF
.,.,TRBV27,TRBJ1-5,TGTGCCAGCAGTTTATCAGCAGGGGTTGATCAGCCCCAGCATTTT,CASSLSAGVDQPQHF
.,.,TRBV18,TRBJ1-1,TGTGCCAGCTCACCCTTAATGGAGGTTCAACCGGAGACTGAAGCTTTCTTT,CASSPLMEVQPETEAFF
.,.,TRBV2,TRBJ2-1,TGTGCCATCCTTGACGGGGTCTACAATGAGCAGTTCTTC,CAILDGVYNEQFF
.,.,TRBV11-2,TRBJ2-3,TGTGCCAGCAGTAAGGGGAGGAGGGGATACAGCACAGATACGCAGTATTTT,CASSKGRRGYSTDTQYF
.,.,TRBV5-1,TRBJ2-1,TGCGCCAGCAGCCCACGCGGGTCCTACAATGAGCAGTTCTTC,CASSPRGSYNEQFF
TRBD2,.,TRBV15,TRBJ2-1,TGTGCCACCAGCAGACCCGCGACTAGCGGCCCAATGGAGCAGTTCTTC,CATSRPATSGPMEQFF
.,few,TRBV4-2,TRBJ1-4,TGTGCCAGCAGCCCTGGGGGGGATGAAAAACTGTTTTTT,CASSPGGDEKLFF
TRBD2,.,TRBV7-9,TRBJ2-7,TGTGCCAGCAGCTCGTCCGGGGGGTGGGAGCAGTACTTC,CASSSSGGWEQYF
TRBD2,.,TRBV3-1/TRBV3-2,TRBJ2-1,TGTGCCAGCAGCCCGACGGGAGGGATTACCAATGAGCAGTTCTTC,CASSPTGGITNEQFF
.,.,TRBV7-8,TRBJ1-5,TGTGCCAGCACCTTAGGGCGAGCGGGAAACAATCAGCCCCAGCATTTT,CASTLGRAGNNQPQHF
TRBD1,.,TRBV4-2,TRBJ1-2,TGTGCCAGCAGCCAGATGGGACAGGGACATGGCTACACCTTC,CASSQMGQGHGYTF
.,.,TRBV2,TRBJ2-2,TGTGCCAGCAGCCTTAGCGCCCCGAGCACCGGGGAGCTGTTTTTT,CASSLSAPSTGELFF
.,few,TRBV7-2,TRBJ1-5,TGTGCCAGCAGCCCCCTCAGAGGTAGCAATCAGCCCCAGCATTTT,CASSPLRGSNQPQHF
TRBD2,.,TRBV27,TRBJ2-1,TGTGCCAGCAGTGGAGGACTAGCGGGGCTCAGCTCCTACAATGAGCAGTTCTTC,CASSGGLAGLSSYNEQFF
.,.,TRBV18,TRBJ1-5,TGTGCCAGCTCCCCGGCGGGAGGGAACCAGCCCCAGCATTTT,CASSPAGGNQPQHF
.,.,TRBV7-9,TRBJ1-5,TGTGCCAGCAGCGCTCAGGGTAATCAGCCCCAGCATTTT,CASSAQGNQPQHF
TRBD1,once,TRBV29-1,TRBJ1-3,TGCAGCGTAGACAGGGTGGATGGAAACACCATATATTTT,CSVDRVDGNTIYF
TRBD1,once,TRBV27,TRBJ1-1,TGTGCCAGCAGTTTAGGACAGGGCATCACTGAAGCTTTCTTT,CASSLGQGITEAFF
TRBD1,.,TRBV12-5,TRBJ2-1,TGTGCTAGTGGTTTCGACAGGGGCCTAAACAATGAGCAGTTCTTC,CASGFDRGLNNEQFF
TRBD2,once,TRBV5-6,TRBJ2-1,TGTGCCAGCAGCTTGTCATACCCTAGCGGGTACAATGAGCAGTTCTTC,CASSLSYPSGYNEQFF
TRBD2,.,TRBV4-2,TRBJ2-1,TGTGCCAGCAGCCAAGATGAAAGAGCGGGAGGGCCACGGGGTAATGAGCAGTTCTTC,CASSQDERAGGPRGNEQFF
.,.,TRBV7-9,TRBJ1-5,TGTGCCAGCAGCCTAGGACACGGGGGGGTGCAGCCCCAGCATTTT,CASSLGHGGVQPQHF
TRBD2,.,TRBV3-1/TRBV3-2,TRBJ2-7,TGTGCCAGCAGCCAAGACGGACTAGCGGGATTCTACGAGCAGTACTTC,CASSQDGLAGFYEQYF
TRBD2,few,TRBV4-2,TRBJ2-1,TGTGCCAGCAGCCACGACCCCGGGACTAGCGGCAATGAGCAGTTCTTC,CASSHDPGTSGNEQFF
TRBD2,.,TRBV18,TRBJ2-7,TGTGCCAGCTCACGGGCGGGAGCGCTCTACGAGCAGTATTTC,CASSRAGALYEQYF
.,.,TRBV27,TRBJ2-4,TGTGCCAGCAGTCCCCTCGACAGGACTCTAGCCAAAAACATTCAGTACTTC,CASSPLDRTLAKNIQYF
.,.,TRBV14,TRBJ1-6,TGTGCCAGCAGCCAACTGGTCAGTAATTCACCCCTCCACTTT,CASSQLVSNSPLHF
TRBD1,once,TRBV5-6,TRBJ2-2,TGTGCCAGCAGCTTGGGGGCAGGGGGCACCGGGGAGCTGTTTTTT,CASSLGAGGTGELFF
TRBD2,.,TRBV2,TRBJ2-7,TGTGCCAGCAGTGAAGCGGGACTAGCGTGGGAGCAGTACTTC,CASSEAGLAWEQYF
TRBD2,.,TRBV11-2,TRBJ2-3,TGTGCCAGCAGCCACTCGCCCGTAGCGGGAGGCGATACGCAGTATTTT,CASSHSPVAGGDTQYF
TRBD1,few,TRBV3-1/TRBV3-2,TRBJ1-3,TGTGCCAGCAGCCAGGGGACAGGGTCTGGAAACACCATATATTTT,CASSQGTGSGNTIYF
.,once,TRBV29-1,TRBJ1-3,TGCAGCGTTGCTTTCGCAGAGCGAGGAGGAAACACCATATATTTT,CSVAFAERGGNTIYF
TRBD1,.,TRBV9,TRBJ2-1,TGTGCCAGCACACAGGGGGCAAACCAATTTGAGCAGTTCTTC,CASTQGANQFEQFF
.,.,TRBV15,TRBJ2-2,TGTGCCACCAGCAGAGACTCCCGGGGGGCCGGAACCGGGGAGCTGTTTTTT,CATSRDSRGAGTGELFF
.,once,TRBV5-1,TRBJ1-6,TGCGCCAGCAGCTTAAGACAGGTTCAGGATTCACCCCTTCACTTT,CASSLRQVQDSPLHF
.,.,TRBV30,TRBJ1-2,TGTGCCTGGAGCCGGGATCACTATGGCTACACCTTC,CAWSRDHYGYTF
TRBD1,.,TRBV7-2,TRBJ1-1,TGTGCCAGCAGCTTATTGACAGGGGGCTTTTTTGAAGCTTTCTTT,CASSLLTGGFFEAFF